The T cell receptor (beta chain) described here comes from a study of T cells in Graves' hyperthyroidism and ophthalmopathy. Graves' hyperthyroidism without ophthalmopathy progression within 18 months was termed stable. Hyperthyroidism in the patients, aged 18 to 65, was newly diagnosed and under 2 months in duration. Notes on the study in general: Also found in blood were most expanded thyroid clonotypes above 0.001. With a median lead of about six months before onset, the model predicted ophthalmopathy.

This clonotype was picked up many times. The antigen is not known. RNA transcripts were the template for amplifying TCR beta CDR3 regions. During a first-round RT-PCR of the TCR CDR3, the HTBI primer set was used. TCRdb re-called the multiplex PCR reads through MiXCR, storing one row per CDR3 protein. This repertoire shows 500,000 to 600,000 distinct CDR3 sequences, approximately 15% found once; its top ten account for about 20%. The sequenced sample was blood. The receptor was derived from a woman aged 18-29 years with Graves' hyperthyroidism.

CDR3 nucleotide sequence: TGTGCCAGCAGGCCGGGACAGGGGGCGAGCGGCGGGGAGCTGTTTTTT. It specifies CASRPGQGASGGELFF. The chain recombines TRBV11-2 with TRBJ2-2; 12 nucleotides agree with TRBD1. This CDR3 contains 16 residues. V lost 6 bases to trimming and J lost 7 bases; unmatched junction nucleotides: 9. Germline lookup yields CDR1 SGHAT and CDR2 FQNNGV.